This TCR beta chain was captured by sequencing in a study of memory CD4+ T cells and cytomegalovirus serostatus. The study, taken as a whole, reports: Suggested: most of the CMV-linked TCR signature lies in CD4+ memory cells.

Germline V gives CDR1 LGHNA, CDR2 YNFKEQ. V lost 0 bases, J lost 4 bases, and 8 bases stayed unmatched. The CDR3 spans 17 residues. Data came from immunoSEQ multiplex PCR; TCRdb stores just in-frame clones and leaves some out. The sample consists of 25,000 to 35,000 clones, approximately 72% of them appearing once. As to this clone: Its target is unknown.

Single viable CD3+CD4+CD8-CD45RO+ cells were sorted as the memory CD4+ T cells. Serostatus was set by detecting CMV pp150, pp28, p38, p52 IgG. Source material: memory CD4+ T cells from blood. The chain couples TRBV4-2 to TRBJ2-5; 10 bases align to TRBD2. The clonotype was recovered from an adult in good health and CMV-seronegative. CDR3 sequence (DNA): TGTGCCAGCAGCCAAGATTACAGGACTAGCGGTTCAGAGACCCAGTACTTC. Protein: CASSQDYRTSGSETQYF.